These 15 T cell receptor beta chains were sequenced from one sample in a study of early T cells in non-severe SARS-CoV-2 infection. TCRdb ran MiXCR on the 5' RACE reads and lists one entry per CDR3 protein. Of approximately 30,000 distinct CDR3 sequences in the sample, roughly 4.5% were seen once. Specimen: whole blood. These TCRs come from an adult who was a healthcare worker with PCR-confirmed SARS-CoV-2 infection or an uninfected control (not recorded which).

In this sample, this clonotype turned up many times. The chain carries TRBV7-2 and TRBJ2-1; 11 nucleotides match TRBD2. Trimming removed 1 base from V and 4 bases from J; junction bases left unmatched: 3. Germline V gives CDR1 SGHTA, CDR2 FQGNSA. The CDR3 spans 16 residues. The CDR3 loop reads CASSLGGLAEYNEQFF. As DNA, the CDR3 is TGTGCCAGCAGCTTAGGGGGACTAGCGGAGTACAATGAGCAGTTCTTC.

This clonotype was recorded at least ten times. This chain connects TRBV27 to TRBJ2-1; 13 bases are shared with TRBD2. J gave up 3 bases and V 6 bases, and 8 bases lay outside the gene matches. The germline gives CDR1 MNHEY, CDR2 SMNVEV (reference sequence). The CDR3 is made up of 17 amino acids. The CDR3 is CASSQLAGGRNYNEQFF. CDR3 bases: TGTGCCAGCAGCCAACTAGCGGGGGGGCGTAACTACAATGAGCAGTTCTTC.

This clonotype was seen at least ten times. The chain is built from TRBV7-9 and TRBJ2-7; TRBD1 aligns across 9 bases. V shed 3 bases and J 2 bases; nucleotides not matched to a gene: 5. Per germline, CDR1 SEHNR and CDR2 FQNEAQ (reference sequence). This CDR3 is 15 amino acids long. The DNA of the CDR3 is TGTGCCAGCAGCTTCCGACAGGGGGTCACCTACGAGCAGTACTTC. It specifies CASSFRQGVTYEQYF. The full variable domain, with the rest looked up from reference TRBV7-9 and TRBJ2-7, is DTGVSQNPRHKITKRGQNVTFRCDPISEHNRLYWYRQTLGQGPEFLTYFQNEAQLEKSRLLSDRFSAERPKGSFSTLEIQRTEQGDSAMYLCASSFRQGVTYEQYFGPGTRLTVT.

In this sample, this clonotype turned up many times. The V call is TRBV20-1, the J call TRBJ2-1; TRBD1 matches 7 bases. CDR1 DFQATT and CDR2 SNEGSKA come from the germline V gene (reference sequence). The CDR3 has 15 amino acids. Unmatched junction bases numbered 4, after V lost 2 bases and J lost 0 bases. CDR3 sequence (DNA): TGCAGTGCTAGAAGGGGGCCGAGCTCCTACAATGAGCAGTTCTTC. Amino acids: CSARRGPSSYNEQFF.

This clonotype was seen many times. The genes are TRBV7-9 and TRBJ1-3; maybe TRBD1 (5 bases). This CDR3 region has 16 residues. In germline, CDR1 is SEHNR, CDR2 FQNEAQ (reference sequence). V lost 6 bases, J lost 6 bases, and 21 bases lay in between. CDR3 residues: CASRPNLVQGLNTIYF. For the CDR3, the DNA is TGTGCCAGCAGACCCAACCTCGTCCAGGGTCTAAACACCATATATTTT.

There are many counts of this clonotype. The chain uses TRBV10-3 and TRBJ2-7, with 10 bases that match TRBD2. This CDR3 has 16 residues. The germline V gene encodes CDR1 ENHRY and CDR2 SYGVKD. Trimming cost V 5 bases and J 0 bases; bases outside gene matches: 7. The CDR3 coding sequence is TGTGCCATCAGTCCTAGCGGGGGCCGTCACTCCTACGAGCAGTACTTC. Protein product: CAISPSGGRHSYEQYF.

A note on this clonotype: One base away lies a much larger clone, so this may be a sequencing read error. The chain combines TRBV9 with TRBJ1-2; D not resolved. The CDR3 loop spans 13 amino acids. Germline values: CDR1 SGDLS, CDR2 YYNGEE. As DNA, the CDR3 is TGTGCCAGCGGCGTAGACCCCAACTATGGCTACACCTTC. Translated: CASGVDPNYGYTF.

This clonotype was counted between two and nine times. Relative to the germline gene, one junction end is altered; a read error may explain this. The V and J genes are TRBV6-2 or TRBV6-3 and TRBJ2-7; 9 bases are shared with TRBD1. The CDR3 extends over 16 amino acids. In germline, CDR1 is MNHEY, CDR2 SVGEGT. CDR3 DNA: TGTGCCAGCAGCGATCCGGGACAGGGAAGCTCCCACGAGCAGTACTTC. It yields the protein CASSDPGQGSSHEQYF.

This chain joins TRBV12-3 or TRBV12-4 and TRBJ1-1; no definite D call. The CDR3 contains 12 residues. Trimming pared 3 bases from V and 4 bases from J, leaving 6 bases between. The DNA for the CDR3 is TGTGCCAGCAGTTTTACAGTCACTGAAGCTTTCTTT. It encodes CASSFTVTEAFF.

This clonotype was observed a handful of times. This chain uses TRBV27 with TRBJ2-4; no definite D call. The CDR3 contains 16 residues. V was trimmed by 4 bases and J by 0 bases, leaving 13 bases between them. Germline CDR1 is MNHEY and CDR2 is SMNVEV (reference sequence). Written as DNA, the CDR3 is TGTGCCAGCAGTTCGGACCTCCGACTAGCCAAAAACATTCAGTACTTC. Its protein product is CASSSDLRLAKNIQYF.

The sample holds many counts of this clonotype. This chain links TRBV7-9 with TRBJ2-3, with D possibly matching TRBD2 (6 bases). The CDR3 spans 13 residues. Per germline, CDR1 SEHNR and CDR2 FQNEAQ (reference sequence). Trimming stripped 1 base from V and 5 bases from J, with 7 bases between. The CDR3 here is CASSLVGGDTQYF. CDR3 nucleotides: TGTGCCAGCAGCTTAGTCGGGGGAGATACGCAGTATTTT.

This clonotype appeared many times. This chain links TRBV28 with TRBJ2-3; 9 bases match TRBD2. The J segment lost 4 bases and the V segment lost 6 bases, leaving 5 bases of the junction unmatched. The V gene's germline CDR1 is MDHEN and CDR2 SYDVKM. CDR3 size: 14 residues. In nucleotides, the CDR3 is TGTGCCAGCAGGGGCGGGGGGGCTTCAGATACGCAGTATTTT. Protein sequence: CASRGGGASDTQYF.

The CDR3 sequence is CASSYTAGTNTGVRNIQYF. For the CDR3, the DNA is TGTGCCAGCAGTTATACAGCGGGGACAAACACCGGGGTTAGAAACATTCAGTACTTC. V usage is TRBV6-2 or TRBV6-3 and J usage is TRBJ2-4; TRBD2 might be the D (7 bases). Trimming shortened V by 3 bases and J by 6 bases, and 27 bases separated the two germline ends. Germline loops: CDR1 MNHEY, CDR2 SVGEGT. The CDR3 consists of 19 residues.

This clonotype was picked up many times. CDR3 amino acids: CASSATKTGYRTDTQYF. Here the CDR3 DNA reads TGTGCCAGCAGCGCCACAAAAACAGGGTACCGCACAGATACGCAGTATTTT. The rearrangement joins TRBV7-2 to TRBJ2-3, with a weak D call TRBD1 (6 bases). Trimming cost V 5 bases and J 1 base, with 19 bases left between them. This CDR3 has 17 residues. Germline V gives CDR1 SGHTA, CDR2 FQGNSA.

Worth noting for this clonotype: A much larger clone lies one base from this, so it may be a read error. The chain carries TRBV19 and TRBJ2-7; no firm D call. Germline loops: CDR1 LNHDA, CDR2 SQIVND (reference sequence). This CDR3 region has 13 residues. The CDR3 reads CASSIVPSYEQCF. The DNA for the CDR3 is TGTGCCAGTAGTATAGTACCCTCCTACGAGCAGTGCTTC.